The next 23 T cell receptor beta chains were all read from a single sample in a study of shared clonotypes between healthy human individuals (dated by TCRdb to the early 2020s). Library preparation was by the immunoSEQ multiplex PCR assay. Held by TCRdb, this immuneACCESS table contains in-frame sequences only and omits some clones. Under half of the omission traces to an unresolved V gene where checked; the cause of the rest is unknown. The table for this sample lists 850,000 to 1,200,000 clones; about 70% of them were counted only once. About 1.5% of the sample is taken by the ten largest. Sequencing was carried out using memory CD4+ T cells sorted from blood. In light of the paper, this sample's cell subset or site label describes: CD45RA-negative fraction. These receptor sequences come from a man between 18 and 29 years old in good health.

This clone was detected only once. The sample has other DNA sequences that encode this CDR3 too. This chain connects TRBV28 to TRBJ1-3; unclear D gene. The length of the CDR3 is 14 residues. Trimming took off 6 bases at V and 2 bases at J, with 11 bases between the two ends. The germline gives CDR1 MDHEN, CDR2 SYDVKM. In DNA, the CDR3 is TGTGCCAGCAGCCGTCGAGGACCTGGAAACACCATATATTTT. Translating gives CASSRRGPGNTIYF.

The genes are TRBV5-1 and TRBJ2-7; TRBD1 might be the D (7 bases). CDR1 is SGHRS and CDR2 is YFSETQ in the germline V gene. The CDR3 runs 15 residues. V gave up 4 bases and J gave up 0 bases, with 14 bases separating them. The CDR3 DNA sequence: TGCGCCAGCAGCCCCCAGGGGGGAAGCTCCTACGAGCAGTACTTC. Translating it yields CASSPQGGSSYEQYF.

CDR3 in amino acids: CASSLDGADTQYF. The CDR3 bases are TGCGCCAGCAGCTTGGACGGCGCAGATACGCAGTATTTT. The V call is TRBV5-1, the J call TRBJ2-3; D unresolved. Germline lookup yields CDR1 SGHRS and CDR2 YFSETQ. This CDR3 is built from 13 residues. Trimming took 0 bases from V and 4 from J, leaving 6 bases between them. Using reference TRBV5-1 and TRBJ2-3 for the parts outside the CDR3, the full variable domain is KAGVTQTPRYLIKTRGQQVTLSCSPISGHRSVSWYQQTPGQGLQFLFEYFSETQRNKGNFPGRFSGRQFSNSRSEMNVSTLELGDSALYLCASSLDGADTQYFGPGTRLTVL.

The chain couples TRBV19 to TRBJ1-5; D unresolved. Between the trimmed V and J ends, which lost 4 bases and 11 bases, there was a span of 15 bases. CDR1 is LNHDA and CDR2 is SQIVND in the germline V gene (reference sequence). CDR3 length: 13 residues. The CDR3 protein is CASSNDPKWAQHF. The CDR3 DNA is TGTGCCAGTAGTAACGACCCAAAGTGGGCCCAGCATTTT.

This sequence joins TRBV30 and TRBJ1-5; 8 nucleotides match TRBD1. Germline CDR1 GTSNPN, CDR2 SVGIG (reference sequence). The CDR3 length is 14 residues. The junction had 8 bases not matched to a gene; V was cut back by 5 bases and J by 5 bases. CDR3: CAWSRQGTHQPQHF. In DNA form, the CDR3 reads TGTGCCTGGTCCCGACAGGGGACTCATCAGCCCCAGCATTTT. Using reference TRBV30 and TRBJ1-5 for the parts outside the CDR3, the full variable domain is SQTIHQWPATLVQPVGSPLSLECTVEGTSNPNLYWYRQAAGRGLQLLFYSVGIGQISSEVPQNLSASRPQDRQFILSSKKLLLSDSGFYLCAWSRQGTHQPQHFGDGTRLSIL.

To note about this clone: Other DNA sequences in this specimen translate into the identical CDR3. The chain has TRBV2 and TRBJ2-7; possible D gene TRBD2, 5 bases. CDR1 is SNHLY, CDR2 FYNNEI, per germline. This CDR3 is 12 amino acids long. V shed 6 bases and J shed 1 base, with 7 bases lying between them. Here the CDR3 reads CASRRDSYEQYF. The CDR3 nucleotides read TGTGCCAGCAGGAGGGATTCCTACGAGCAGTACTTC.

This chain connects TRBV2 to TRBJ2-3; no clear D gene. V was trimmed by 6 bases and J by 6 bases, leaving 10 bases between them. The CDR3 length is 12 residues. CDR1 and CDR2 from the germline V gene are SNHLY and FYNNEI. This CDR3 is CASRGSHDTQYF. DNA of the CDR3: TGTGCCAGCAGGGGGTCGCACGATACGCAGTATTTT.

CDR3 in amino acids: CASSSGVDTEAFF. CDR3 nucleotide sequence: TGTGCCAGCAGTTCCGGGGTAGACACTGAAGCTTTCTTT. This chain uses TRBV6-1 with TRBJ1-1; D not certain. V dropped 5 bases and J dropped 3 bases, with 10 bases sitting between them. Germline lookup yields CDR1 MNHNS and CDR2 SASEGT. The CDR3 extends over 13 amino acids.

The rearrangement joins TRBV4-1 to TRBJ1-5; D might be TRBD1 (6 bases). With 0 bases removed from V and 4 bases from J, the gap between germline ends came to 16 bases. Germline CDR1 is MGHRA and CDR2 is YSYEKL. The CDR3 spans 17 residues. The CDR3 DNA is TGCGCCAGCAGCCAAGAAGGACGTGGAGGGGGAAATCAGCCCCAGCATTTT. Its protein product is CASSQEGRGGGNQPQHF.

In regard to this clone: A junction boundary mismatches the germline segment, possibly from a read error. The rearrangement joins TRBV7-9 to TRBJ2-3; D gene unclear. In germline, CDR1 is SEHNR, CDR2 FQNEAQ (reference sequence). CDR3 length: 14 residues. CDR3 amino acids: CASSLGSRTDTQYF. The CDR3 region has the DNA TGTGCCAGCAGCTTAGGGTCCCGCACGGATACGCAGTATTTT.

This clone was observed a few times. The rearrangement links TRBV6-1 to TRBJ1-6; TRBD1 might be the D (6 bases). V gave up 6 bases and J gave up 6 bases, with 15 bases separating them. From germline, CDR1 is MNHNS and CDR2 SASEGT. CDR3 size: 15 residues. The CDR3 sequence: CASSWTVSLNSPLHF. CDR3 DNA sequence: TGTGCCAGCAGCTGGACAGTTTCTCTTAATTCACCCCTCCACTTT.

To note about this clone: The same CDR3 arises from other DNA sequences in this sample as well. The CDR3 protein is CASSLGRANTEAFF. The CDR3, as DNA: TGTGCCAGCAGCTTAGGTAGGGCGAACACTGAAGCTTTCTTT. The chain couples TRBV11-3 to TRBJ1-1; D remains ambiguous. In germline, CDR1 is SGHNT, CDR2 YENEEA. The CDR3 spans 14 residues. V gave up 1 base and J gave up 1 base, with 7 bases separating them.

The chain uses TRBV7-8 and TRBJ2-1; 8 bases are shared with TRBD2. Per the germline V gene, CDR1 is SGHVS and CDR2 is FQNEAQ. The CDR3 has 12 amino acids. After removal of 5 bases from V and 12 bases from J, the junction contained 6 bases not matched to a gene. The chain's CDR3 is CASSPVAGRQFF. The CDR3 DNA sequence: TGTGCCAGCAGCCCTGTAGCGGGAAGGCAGTTCTTC.

The V gene is TRBV15, the J gene TRBJ2-6; 10 bases are shared with TRBD2. CDR1 LNHNV and CDR2 YYDKDF come from the germline V gene (reference sequence). The length of the CDR3 is 16 residues. After removal of 2 bases from V and 2 bases from J, the junction contained 0 bases not matched to a gene. The CDR3 DNA reads as TGTGCCACCAGCAGACTAGCGGGAGCTGGGGCCAACGTCCTGACTTTC. It is translated as CATSRLAGAGANVLTF. The variable domain in full, completed from reference TRBV15 and TRBJ2-6, reads DAMVIQNPRYQVTQFGKPVTLSCSQTLNHNVMYWYQQKSSQAPKLLFHYYDKDFNNEADTPDNFQSRRPNTSFCFLDIRSPGLGDTAMYLCATSRLAGAGANVLTFGAGSRLTVL.

This clone has a handful of counts. The chain links TRBV6-1 to TRBJ1-4; 9 positions match TRBD1. Germline CDR1 MNHNS, CDR2 SASEGT. The CDR3 loop spans 15 amino acids. With V trimmed by 3 bases and J by 7 bases, 6 bases remained unmatched. The CDR3 region is CASSDAGTGLEKLFF. CDR3 sequence (DNA): TGTGCCAGCAGTGACGCCGGGACAGGGCTTGAAAAACTGTTTTTT.

A few counts support this clone. The V and J genes are TRBV29-1 and TRBJ1-5; D is uncertain. V was clipped by 6 bases and J by 0 bases, with 12 bases between them. The CDR3 is made up of 14 amino acids. CDR1 is SQVTM and CDR2 is ANQGSEA in the germline V gene. CDR3 bases: TGCAGCGTGGCCCCTACGGATAGCAATCAGCCCCAGCATTTT. As protein: CSVAPTDSNQPQHF.

This clone was seen only a few times. The V and J genes are TRBV19 and TRBJ1-1, with D unclear. The V and J ends lost 6 bases and 0 bases respectively, with 14 bases between them. CDR1 is LNHDA, CDR2 SQIVND, per germline (reference sequence). This CDR3 region has 15 residues. CDR3 in DNA: TGTGCCAGTAGGGCCCAATCTAGCATGAACACTGAAGCTTTCTTT. It translates to CASRAQSSMNTEAFF.

This clone was seen a handful of times. V usage is TRBV7-9 and J usage is TRBJ1-6; 7 bases fit TRBD1. The CDR3 sequence is 15 residues long. The J segment lost 6 bases and the V segment lost 3 bases, leaving 5 bases of the junction unmatched. Per germline, CDR1 SEHNR and CDR2 FQNEAQ (reference sequence). The CDR3 reads CASSFDRDGNSPLHF. The DNA for the CDR3 is TGTGCCAGCAGCTTTGACAGGGACGGTAATTCACCCCTCCACTTT. Drawing the rest from reference TRBV7-9 and TRBJ1-6, the complete variable domain is DTGVSQNPRHKITKRGQNVTFRCDPISEHNRLYWYRQTLGQGPEFLTYFQNEAQLEKSRLLSDRFSAERPKGSFSTLEIQRTEQGDSAMYLCASSFDRDGNSPLHFGNGTRLTVT.

CDR3 residues: CATSRERILGSGNNEQFF. The CDR3 DNA follows: TGTGCCACCAGCAGAGAGCGAATTTTGGGTAGCGGGAACAATGAGCAGTTCTTC. This chain connects TRBV15 to TRBJ2-1, with TRBD2 matching 8 bases. Germline values: CDR1 LNHNV, CDR2 YYDKDF (reference sequence). There are 18 residues in the CDR3. The trim removed 0 bases at V and 5 bases at J, leaving 12 bases unmatched.

The V call is TRBV11-2, the J call TRBJ2-7; the D is unclear. Germline V gene lookup returns CDR1 SGHAT and CDR2 FQNNGV. V dropped 2 bases and J dropped 3 bases, with 8 bases sitting between them. The CDR3 totals 13 residues. CDR3 sequence (DNA): TGTGCCAGCAGCTTACGGACCGACTACGAGCAGTACTTC. It encodes CASSLRTDYEQYF.

As regards this clone: Sequence at one end of the junction differs from germline and may be a read error. The V and J genes are TRBV30 and TRBJ2-6; D remains unclear. CDR1 and CDR2 from the germline V gene are GTSNPN and SVGIG (reference sequence). CDR3 length equals 15 residues. CDR3 loop: CAWRGQSSEANVLTF. For the CDR3, the DNA is TGTGCCTGGAGGGGCCAAAGCTCTGAGGCCAACGTCCTGACTTTC.

V is TRBV5-1 and J is TRBJ2-7; 8 positions match TRBD2. After removal of 2 bases from V and 0 bases from J, the junction contained 7 bases not matched to a gene. Looked up from germline, CDR1 is SGHRS and CDR2 is YFSETQ. The CDR3 is 16 amino acids. CDR3 in amino acids: CASSFGSGASSYEQYF. CDR3 DNA: TGCGCCAGCAGCTTCGGTAGCGGGGCAAGCTCCTACGAGCAGTACTTC.

The V call is TRBV7-9, the J call TRBJ2-3; D is unclear. From germline, CDR1 is SEHNR and CDR2 FQNEAQ (reference sequence). The CDR3 runs to 16 residues. V shed 5 bases and J shed 2 bases, with 17 bases lying between them. This CDR3 reads CASSHSAIPVTDTQYF. CDR3 bases: TGTGCCAGCAGCCACTCTGCCATACCGGTCACAGATACGCAGTATTTT.